This TCR beta chain was recovered during a study of T cell responses to AZD1222 COVID-19 vaccine. Study-level points and caveats: Unmutated variant regions are reportedly targeted by nearly half of spike-specific TCRs. The CD4 TCRs associated with vaccination extended across spike and predominated at 160-218 and 743-854.

On this clone: Its antigen is still unknown.

Germline CDR1 and CDR2: SGHVS and FQNEAQ. The CDR3 is 19 amino acids. The J segment lost 2 bases and the V segment lost 1 base, leaving 15 bases of the junction unmatched. Pooled samples include second doses given at about 4 or 12 weeks. Sequencing was performed with immunoSEQ multiplex PCR; in TCRdb, only in-frame clones are kept and a portion is missing. This table has approximately 45,000 clones, approximately 89% appearing once. This clonotype was obtained from an adult who received the AZD1222 COVID-19 vaccine. The sequencing used peripheral blood, collected 28 days after the second AZD1222 dose. The chain recombines TRBV7-8 with TRBJ2-7, with 9 bases fitting TRBD2. The CDR3 sequence is CASSLVPGAGAGGAYEQYF. The CDR3 nucleotides are TGTGCCAGCAGCTTAGTACCCGGGGCCGGAGCGGGAGGTGCCTACGAGCAGTACTTC.